This TCR beta chain was obtained from a study of shared clonotypes between healthy human individuals. Points from the study as a whole: About 5% of naive CD4 clonotypes were shared across a handful of donors.

V shed 5 bases and J shed 0 bases, with 11 bases lying between them. Germline-derived CDR1 and CDR2 are MGHDK and SYGVNS. The CDR3 spans 15 residues. With respect to this clone: The antigen remains unidentified.

Sequencing was at deep level. Clones were read by immunoSEQ multiplex PCR, and TCRdb kept only the in-frame ones, dropping some. This table has a few million clones, about 92% appearing once. This rearrangement joins TRBV25-1 to TRBJ1-3; D unclear. This TCR came from a man aged 18-30 years in good health. Some clones in this sample may be carry-over from other donors' samples. The source material was naive CD4+ T cells from PBMCs. Subset of the sample: CD45RA+ positively selected. Written as DNA, the CDR3 is TGTGCCAGCAGTCGGGCGGGCATCTCTGGAAACACCATATATTTT. The encoded protein is CASSRAGISGNTIYF.